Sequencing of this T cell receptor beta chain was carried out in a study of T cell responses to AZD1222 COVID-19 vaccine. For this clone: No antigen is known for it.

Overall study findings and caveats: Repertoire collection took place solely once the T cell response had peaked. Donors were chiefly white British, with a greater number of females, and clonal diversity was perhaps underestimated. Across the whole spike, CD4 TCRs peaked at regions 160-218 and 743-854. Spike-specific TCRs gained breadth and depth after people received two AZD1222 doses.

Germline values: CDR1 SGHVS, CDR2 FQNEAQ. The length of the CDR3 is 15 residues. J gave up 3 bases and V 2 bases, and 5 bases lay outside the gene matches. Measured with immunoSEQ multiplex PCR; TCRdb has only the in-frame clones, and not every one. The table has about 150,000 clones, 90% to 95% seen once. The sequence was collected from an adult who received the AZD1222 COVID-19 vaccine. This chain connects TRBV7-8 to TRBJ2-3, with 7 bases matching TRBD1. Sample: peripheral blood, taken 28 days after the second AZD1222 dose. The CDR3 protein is CASSLYQGVTDTQYF. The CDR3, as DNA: TGTGCCAGCAGCTTATATCAGGGGGTTACAGATACGCAGTATTTT.